Described below is a single T cell receptor (beta chain) sequence and its context. This sample stems from a study of T and B cells in COVID-19 patients. Study summary: Peripheral blood came from COVID-19 patients with active infection or after recovery.

From blood, roughly 220-550 ng of genomic DNA served as TRB template. BIOMED2 TRB-A/B primer pools were used in multiplex TRB PCR. MiXCR was run by TCRdb on the multiplex PCR reads, yielding one entry per CDR3 protein. The profile covers around 25,000 distinct CDR3 sequences, with around a third appearing a single time and around 1.6% taken by the ten largest. The CDR3 totals 14 residues. V lost 4 bases and J 4 bases, leaving 13 bases between the germline ends. Germline assignment: CDR1 SEHNR and CDR2 FQNEAQ (reference sequence). The receptor comes from a human donor who had recovered from COVID-19. The V gene is TRBV7-9, the J gene TRBJ1-1; D gene uncertain. Sample: blood. CDR3 nucleotide sequence: TGTGCCAGCAGCTCGGGCCCACGGGGCACTGAAGCTTTCTTT. This encodes CASSSGPRGTEAFF.